One and the same sample provided the 16 T cell receptor beta chains below, sequenced in a study of human T cells and chemical hapten exposure. Extraction yielded total RNA from whole blood (unfractionated). Via MiXCR, TCRdb re-called the 5' RACE reads, giving one row per CDR3 protein. The sample holds roughly 110,000 distinct CDR3 sequences, around 20% seen once. These receptor sequences come from a human donor in good health.

The sample holds a few counts of this clonotype. The chain combines TRBV28 with TRBJ1-2; D is undetermined. The CDR3 is made up of 14 amino acids. The germline gives CDR1 MDHEN, CDR2 SYDVKM. V was pared by 2 bases and J by 2 bases, with 9 bases between. For the CDR3, the DNA is TGTGCCAGCAGTTTAGGGTTACTCAACTATGGCTACACCTTC. It specifies CASSLGLLNYGYTF.

This clonotype has only a few counts. The CDR3 region has the DNA TGTGCCAGCAGCTTATTGGGTGAGCAGTTCTTC. As protein: CASSLLGEQFF. V is TRBV11-2 and J is TRBJ2-1; no firm D call. This CDR3 spans 11 amino acids. V shed 2 bases and J shed 9 bases, with 5 bases lying between them. The V gene's germline CDR1 is SGHAT and CDR2 FQNNGV.

A few counts support this clonotype. The chain has TRBV10-3 and TRBJ2-7; maybe TRBD2 (8 bases). The CDR3 has 16 residues. Trimming left V 4 bases short and J 2 bases short, with 18 bases between. CDR1 is ENHRY, CDR2 SYGVKD, per germline. The CDR3 DNA reads TGTGCCATCAGTGCCGGGGGGGACAGAAATACCTACGAGCAGTACTTC. It encodes CAISAGGDRNTYEQYF.

This clonotype turned up a few times. The V call is TRBV20-1, the J call TRBJ2-2; no clear D gene. Trimming took 2 bases from V and 6 from J, leaving 13 bases between them. This CDR3 comprises 14 residues. From germline, CDR1 is DFQATT and CDR2 SNEGSKA (reference sequence). The CDR3 DNA reads TGCAGTGCTAGACTGGGTATACCCCCCGGGGAGCTGTTTTTT. It codes for CSARLGIPPGELFF.

This clonotype was seen more than once but under ten times. The rearrangement uses TRBV6-1 and TRBJ1-5, with no clear D. Germline CDR1 and CDR2: MNHNS and SASEGT. This CDR3 is 16 amino acids long. V lost 1 base, J lost 0 bases, and 10 bases lay in between. The CDR3, as DNA: TGTGCCAGCAGTGAAGGTATAGGGTCTAGCAATCAGCCCCAGCATTTT. This codes for CASSEGIGSSNQPQHF.

The sample holds many counts of this clonotype. The V and J genes are TRBV27 and TRBJ2-3; D is perhaps TRBD2 (5 bases). Deletions cut 1 base from V and 3 bases from J, with 8 bases between. The CDR3 has 14 amino acids. Germline loops: CDR1 MNHEY, CDR2 SMNVEV (reference sequence). The CDR3 region is CASSLYPGTDTQYF. CDR3 in DNA: TGTGCCAGCAGTTTATATCCGGGAACAGATACGCAGTATTTT.

The chain couples TRBV12-3 or TRBV12-4 to TRBJ1-5; the D is unclear. The CDR3 is 15 residues long. The V gene lost 3 bases and the J gene lost 0 bases, with 9 bases spanning the gap. CDR3 amino acids: CASSFRGNSNQPQHF. The CDR3 nucleotides are TGTGCCAGCAGTTTCCGAGGCAATAGCAATCAGCCCCAGCATTTT.

The chain links TRBV5-4 to TRBJ2-1; D perhaps matches TRBD2 (6 bases). CDR3 length: 13 residues. The V gene lost 2 bases and the J gene lost 8 bases, with 11 bases spanning the gap. The germline V gene has CDR1 SGHNT and CDR2 YYREEE (reference sequence). The CDR3 loop reads CASSFPSADEQFF. CDR3 coding DNA: TGTGCCAGCAGCTTTCCTAGCGCGGATGAGCAGTTCTTC.

V usage is TRBV18 and J usage is TRBJ1-1, with D perhaps TRBD1 (5 bases). Germline values: CDR1 KGHSH, CDR2 LQKENI. CDR3 size: 15 residues. V dropped 5 bases and J dropped 2 bases, with 15 bases sitting between them. The CDR3 loop reads CASSTPGVGNTEAFF. CDR3 bases: TGTGCCAGCTCAACTCCGGGGGTGGGCAACACTGAAGCTTTCTTT.

This chain connects TRBV6-1 to TRBJ1-1; 7 bases line up with TRBD1. CDR3 size: 15 residues. The germline V gene encodes CDR1 MNHNS and CDR2 SASEGT. After removal of 5 bases from V and 2 bases from J, the junction contained 8 bases not matched to a gene. The CDR3 is CASSPGGSGNTEAFF. In DNA form, the CDR3 reads TGTGCCAGCAGTCCAGGGGGTTCGGGAAACACTGAAGCTTTCTTT.

This chain joins TRBV27 and TRBJ2-1; 7 bases line up with TRBD2. Germline lookup yields CDR1 MNHEY and CDR2 SMNVEV (reference sequence). The CDR3 is made up of 16 amino acids. V lost 5 bases, J lost 8 bases, and 15 bases stayed unmatched. CDR3 nucleotide sequence: TGTGCCAGCAGTACCTATTCTAGCGGTGGATGGGATGAGCAGTTCTTC. This gives the protein CASSTYSSGGWDEQFF.

This CDR3 reads CASSSVNSPLHF. For the CDR3, the DNA is TGTGCCAGCAGCTCCGTTAATTCACCCCTCCACTTT. The rearrangement uses TRBV11-2 and TRBJ1-6; D gene unclear. V was clipped by 4 bases and J by 6 bases, with 4 bases between them. CDR3 length: 12 residues. Germline values: CDR1 SGHAT, CDR2 FQNNGV.

The V gene is TRBV11-3, the J gene TRBJ2-5; D remains ambiguous. The germline V gene encodes CDR1 SGHNT and CDR2 YENEEA. The CDR3 is 12 residues long. The V end lost 5 bases, the J end lost 5 bases, and 9 bases lay between the germline ends. DNA for the CDR3: TGTGCCAGCAGCCACAGTAGGGAGACCCAGTACTTC. Its translation: CASSHSRETQYF.

This chain links TRBV18 with TRBJ1-1; TRBD1 matches 10 bases. The CDR3 is made up of 16 amino acids. V shed 3 bases, J shed 1 base, and the junction held 5 bases outside the gene matches. Germline V gives CDR1 KGHSH, CDR2 LQKENI. CDR3 DNA sequence: TGTGCCAGCTCACCCCTGGGACAGGGGAAGAACACTGAAGCTTTCTTT. It translates to CASSPLGQGKNTEAFF. The variable domain in full, completed from reference TRBV18 and TRBJ1-1, reads NAGVMQNPRHLVRRRGQEARLRCSPMKGHSHVYWYRQLPEEGLKFMVYLQKENIIDESGMPKERFSAEFPKEGPSILRIQQVVRGDSAAYFCASSPLGQGKNTEAFFGQGTRLTVV.

The rearrangement uses TRBV7-6 and TRBJ2-7; 10 bases map to TRBD2. This CDR3 is built from 17 residues. V shed 0 bases, J shed 2 bases, and the junction held 7 bases outside the gene matches. Germline V lookup: CDR1 SGHVS, CDR2 FNYEAQ. CDR3: CASSLASVAGGTYEQYF. The CDR3 bases are TGTGCCAGCAGCTTAGCGTCGGTAGCGGGAGGTACCTACGAGCAGTACTTC.

The table lists this clonotype with many counts. The V gene is TRBV9, the J gene TRBJ2-1; 7 bases line up with TRBD2. The CDR3 runs to 15 residues. Germline CDR1 is SGDLS and CDR2 is YYNGEE. V lost 0 bases and J lost 6; bases outside the gene matches: 6. CDR3 protein: CASSVGSASGNEQFF. The CDR3, as DNA: TGTGCCAGCAGCGTAGGATCGGCTAGCGGCAATGAGCAGTTCTTC.